This entry is about one TCR beta chain. This sample stems from a study of sequential checkpoint blockade in melanoma. Germline V gene sequence: CDR1 SEHNR, CDR2 FQNEAQ (reference sequence). Losses at the gene ends were 4 bases for V and 7 bases for J; bases not matched to a gene: 9. The CDR3 runs to 16 residues. The protocol was immunoSEQ multiplex PCR, while the TCRdb copy is restricted to in-frame clones and leaves out a portion. This sample has 3,200 or so clones, with around 53% found just once. Treatment specified: randomized to nivolumab then ipilimumab (arm A) or the reverse (arm B). Live CD3+CD8+ CD19− CD56− cells were sorted from PBMCs.

This clonotype originated in a human donor with melanoma. The genes are TRBV7-9 and TRBJ1-6; the match to TRBD1 covers 8 bases. The sample in question was CD8+ T cells sorted from blood (inferred from file names), obtained from a patient given nivolumab and ipilimumab in sequence. CDR3 bases: TGTGCCAGCAGCTCGACCGGGACAGGTGTAAATTCACCCCTCCACTTT. Residues: CASSSTGTGVNSPLHF.